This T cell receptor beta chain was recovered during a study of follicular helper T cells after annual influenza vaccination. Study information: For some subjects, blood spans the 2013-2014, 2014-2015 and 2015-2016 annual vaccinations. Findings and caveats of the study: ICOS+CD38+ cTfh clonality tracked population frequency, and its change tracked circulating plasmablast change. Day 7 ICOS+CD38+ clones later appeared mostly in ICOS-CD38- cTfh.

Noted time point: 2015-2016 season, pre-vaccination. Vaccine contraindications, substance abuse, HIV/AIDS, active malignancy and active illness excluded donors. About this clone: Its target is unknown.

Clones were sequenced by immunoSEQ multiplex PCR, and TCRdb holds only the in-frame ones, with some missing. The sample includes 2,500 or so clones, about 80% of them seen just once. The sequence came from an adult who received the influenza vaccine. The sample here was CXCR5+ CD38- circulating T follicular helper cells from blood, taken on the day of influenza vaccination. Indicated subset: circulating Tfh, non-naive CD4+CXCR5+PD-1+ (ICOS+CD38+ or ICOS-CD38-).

The CDR3 here is CASSPDRVKNTEAFF. The CDR3 DNA reads as TGTGCCAGCAGCCCTGACAGGGTAAAGAACACTGAAGCTTTCTTT. J is TRBJ1-1 and V is TRBV7-9; 7 nucleotides match TRBD1. The germline gives CDR1 SEHNR, CDR2 FQNEAQ (reference sequence). Losses at the gene ends were 5 bases for V and 1 base for J; bases not matched to a gene: 7. The CDR3 has 15 amino acids.